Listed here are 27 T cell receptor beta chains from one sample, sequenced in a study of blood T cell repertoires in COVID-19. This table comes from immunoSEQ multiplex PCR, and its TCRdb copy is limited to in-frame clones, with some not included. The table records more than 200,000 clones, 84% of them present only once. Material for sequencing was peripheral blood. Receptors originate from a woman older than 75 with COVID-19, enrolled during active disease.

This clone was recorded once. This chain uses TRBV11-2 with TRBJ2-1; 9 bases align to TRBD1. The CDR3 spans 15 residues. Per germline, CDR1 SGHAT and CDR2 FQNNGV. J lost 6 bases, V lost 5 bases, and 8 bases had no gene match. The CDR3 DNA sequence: TGTGCCAGCAGCCAACAGGGGGCTGGTAGCAATGAGCAGTTCTTC. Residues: CASSQQGAGSNEQFF. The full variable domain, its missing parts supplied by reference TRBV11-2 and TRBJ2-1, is EAGVAQSPRYKIIEKRQSVAFWCNPISGHATLYWYQQILGQGPKLLIQFQNNGVVDDSQLPKDRFSAERLKGVDSTLKIQPAKLEDSAVYLCASSQQGAGSNEQFFGPGTRLTVL.

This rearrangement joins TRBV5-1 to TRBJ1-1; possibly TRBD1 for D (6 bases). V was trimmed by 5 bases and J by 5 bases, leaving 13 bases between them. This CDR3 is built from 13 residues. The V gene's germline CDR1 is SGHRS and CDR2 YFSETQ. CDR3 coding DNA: TGCGCCAGCAGTCAACAGGGTCGAACTGAAGCTTTCTTT. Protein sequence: CASSQQGRTEAFF.

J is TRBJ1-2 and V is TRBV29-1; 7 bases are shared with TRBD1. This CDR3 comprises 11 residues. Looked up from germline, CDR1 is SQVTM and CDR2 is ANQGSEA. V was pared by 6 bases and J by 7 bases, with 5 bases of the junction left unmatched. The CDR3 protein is CSVGGTAGYTF. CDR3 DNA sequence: TGCAGCGTAGGTGGGACAGCTGGCTACACCTTC.

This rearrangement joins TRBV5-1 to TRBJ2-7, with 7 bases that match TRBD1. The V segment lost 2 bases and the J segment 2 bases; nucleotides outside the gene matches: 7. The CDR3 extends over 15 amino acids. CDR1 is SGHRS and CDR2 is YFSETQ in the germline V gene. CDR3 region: CASSFSPGQTYEQYF. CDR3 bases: TGCGCCAGCAGCTTTTCCCCGGGACAGACCTACGAGCAGTACTTC.

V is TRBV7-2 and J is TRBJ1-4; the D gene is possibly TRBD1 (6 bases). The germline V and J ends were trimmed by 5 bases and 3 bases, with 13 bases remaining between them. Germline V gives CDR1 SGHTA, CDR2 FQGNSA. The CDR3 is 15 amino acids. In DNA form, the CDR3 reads TGTGCCAGCAGCCCGAACAGGGCCTCTAATGAAAAACTGTTTTTT. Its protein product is CASSPNRASNEKLFF.

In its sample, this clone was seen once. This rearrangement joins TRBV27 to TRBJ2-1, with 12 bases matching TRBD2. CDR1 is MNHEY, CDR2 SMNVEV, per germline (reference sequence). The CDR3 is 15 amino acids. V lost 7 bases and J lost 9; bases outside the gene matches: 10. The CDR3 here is CASTPSGGGPAEQFF. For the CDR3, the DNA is TGTGCCAGCACCCCTAGCGGGGGGGGTCCGGCTGAGCAGTTCTTC.

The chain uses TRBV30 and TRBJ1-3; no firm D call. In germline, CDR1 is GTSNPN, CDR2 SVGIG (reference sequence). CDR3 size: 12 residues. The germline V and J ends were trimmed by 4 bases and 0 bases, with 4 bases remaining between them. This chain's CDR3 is CAWISSGNTIYF. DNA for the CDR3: TGTGCCTGGATATCCTCTGGAAACACCATATATTTT. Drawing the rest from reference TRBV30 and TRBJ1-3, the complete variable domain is SQTIHQWPATLVQPVGSPLSLECTVEGTSNPNLYWYRQAAGRGLQLLFYSVGIGQISSEVPQNLSASRPQDRQFILSSKKLLLSDSGFYLCAWISSGNTIYFGEGSWLTVV.

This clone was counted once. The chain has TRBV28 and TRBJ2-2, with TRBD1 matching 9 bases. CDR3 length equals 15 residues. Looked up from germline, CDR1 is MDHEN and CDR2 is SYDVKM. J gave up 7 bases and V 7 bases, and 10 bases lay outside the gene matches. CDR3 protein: CASTFGDRDIGELFF. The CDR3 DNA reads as TGTGCCAGCACCTTCGGGGACAGGGACATCGGGGAGCTGTTTTTT.

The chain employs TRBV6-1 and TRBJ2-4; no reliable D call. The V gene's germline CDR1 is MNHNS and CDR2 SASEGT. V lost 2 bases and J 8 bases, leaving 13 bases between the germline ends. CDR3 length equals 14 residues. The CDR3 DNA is TGTGCCAGCAGTGAACCCTCCTTCGGTGACATTCAGTACTTC. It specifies CASSEPSFGDIQYF.

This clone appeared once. The CDR3 region is CASSPPYRDEQYF. CDR3 sequence (DNA): TGTGCCAGCTCACCACCCTACAGGGACGAGCAGTACTTC. The chain joins TRBV18 to TRBJ2-7, with D maybe TRBD1 (6 bases). From germline, CDR1 is KGHSH and CDR2 LQKENI. The CDR3 is 13 residues long. V was cut by 0 bases and J by 5 bases, with 8 bases left in between.

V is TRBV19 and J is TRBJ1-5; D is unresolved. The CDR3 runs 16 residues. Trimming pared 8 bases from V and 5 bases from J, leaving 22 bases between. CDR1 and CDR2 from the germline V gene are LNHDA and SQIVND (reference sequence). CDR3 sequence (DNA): TGTGCCAGTGGGCCGATAGAAAGAACGAATCATCAGCCCCAGCATTTT. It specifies CASGPIERTNHQPQHF.

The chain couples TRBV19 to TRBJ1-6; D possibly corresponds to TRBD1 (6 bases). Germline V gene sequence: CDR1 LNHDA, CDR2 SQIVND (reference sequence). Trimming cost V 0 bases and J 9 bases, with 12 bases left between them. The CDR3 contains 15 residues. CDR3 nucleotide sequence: TGTGCCAGTAGTATAGATTGGGACATAACTTCACCCCTCCACTTT. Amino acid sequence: CASSIDWDITSPLHF.

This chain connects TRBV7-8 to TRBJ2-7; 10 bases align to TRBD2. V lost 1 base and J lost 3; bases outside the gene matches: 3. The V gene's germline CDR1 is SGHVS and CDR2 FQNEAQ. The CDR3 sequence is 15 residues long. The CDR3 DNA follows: TGTGCCAGCAGCTTAGTAGCGGGGGGCAGCTACGAGCAGTACTTC. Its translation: CASSLVAGGSYEQYF.

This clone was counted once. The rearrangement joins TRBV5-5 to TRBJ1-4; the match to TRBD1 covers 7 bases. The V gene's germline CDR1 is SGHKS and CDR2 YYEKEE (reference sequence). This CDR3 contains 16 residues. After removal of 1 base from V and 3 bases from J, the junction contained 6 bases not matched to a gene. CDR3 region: CASSLSLQGSNEKLFF. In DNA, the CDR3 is TGTGCCAGCAGCTTGAGTTTACAGGGGTCTAATGAAAAACTGTTTTTT.

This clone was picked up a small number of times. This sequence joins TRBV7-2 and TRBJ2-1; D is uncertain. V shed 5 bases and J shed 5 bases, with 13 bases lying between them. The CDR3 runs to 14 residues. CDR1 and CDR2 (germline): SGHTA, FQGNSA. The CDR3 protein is CASSIGWAHNEQFF. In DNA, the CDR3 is TGTGCCAGCAGCATAGGCTGGGCACACAATGAGCAGTTCTTC.

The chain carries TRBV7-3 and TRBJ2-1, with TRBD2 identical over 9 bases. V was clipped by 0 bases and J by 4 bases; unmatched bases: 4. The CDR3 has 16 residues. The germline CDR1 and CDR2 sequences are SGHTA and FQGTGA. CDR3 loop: CASSLTGAGGYNEQFF. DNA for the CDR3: TGTGCCAGCAGCTTAACAGGAGCGGGGGGTTACAATGAGCAGTTCTTC.

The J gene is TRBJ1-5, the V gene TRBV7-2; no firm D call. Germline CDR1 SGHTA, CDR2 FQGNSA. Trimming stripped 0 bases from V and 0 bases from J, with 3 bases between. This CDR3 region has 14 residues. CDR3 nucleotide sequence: TGTGCCAGCAGCTTAGCCGGTAGCAATCAGCCCCAGCATTTT. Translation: CASSLAGSNQPQHF.

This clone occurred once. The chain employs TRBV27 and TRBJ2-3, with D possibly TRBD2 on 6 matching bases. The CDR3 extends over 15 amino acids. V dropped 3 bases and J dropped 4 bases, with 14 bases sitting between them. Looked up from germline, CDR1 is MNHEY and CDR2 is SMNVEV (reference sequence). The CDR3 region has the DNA TGTGCCAGCAGTTTGGCGGGGTCTAGACCAGATACGCAGTATTTT. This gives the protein CASSLAGSRPDTQYF.

CDR3 region: CASSYLAGGSANEKLFF. The CDR3, as DNA: TGTGCCAGCAGTTACCTCGCAGGGGGCTCGGCTAATGAAAAACTGTTTTTT. The chain recombines TRBV6-2 or TRBV6-3 with TRBJ1-4, with TRBD1 matching over 8 bases. In germline, CDR1 is MNHEY, CDR2 SVGEGT. The CDR3 has 17 residues. Trimming removed 2 bases from V and 3 bases from J; junction bases left unmatched: 8.

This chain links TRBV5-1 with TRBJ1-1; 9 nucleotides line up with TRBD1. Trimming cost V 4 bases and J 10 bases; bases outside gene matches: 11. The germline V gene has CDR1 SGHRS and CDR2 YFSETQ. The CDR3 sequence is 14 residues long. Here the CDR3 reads CASSPPGTGTRAFF. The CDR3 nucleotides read TGCGCCAGCAGCCCACCCGGGACAGGGACTCGAGCTTTCTTT.

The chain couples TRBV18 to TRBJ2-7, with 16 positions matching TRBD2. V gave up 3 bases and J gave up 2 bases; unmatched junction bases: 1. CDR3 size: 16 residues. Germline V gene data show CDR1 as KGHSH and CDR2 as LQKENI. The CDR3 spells CASSPGLAGGAYEQYF. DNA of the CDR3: TGTGCCAGCTCACCGGGACTAGCGGGGGGGGCCTACGAGCAGTACTTC.

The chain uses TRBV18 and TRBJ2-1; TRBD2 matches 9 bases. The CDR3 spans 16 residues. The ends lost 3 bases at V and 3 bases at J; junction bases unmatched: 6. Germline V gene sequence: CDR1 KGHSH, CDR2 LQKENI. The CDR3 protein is CASSPPSGGIYNEQFF. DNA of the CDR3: TGTGCCAGCTCACCTCCAAGCGGGGGGATCTACAATGAGCAGTTCTTC.

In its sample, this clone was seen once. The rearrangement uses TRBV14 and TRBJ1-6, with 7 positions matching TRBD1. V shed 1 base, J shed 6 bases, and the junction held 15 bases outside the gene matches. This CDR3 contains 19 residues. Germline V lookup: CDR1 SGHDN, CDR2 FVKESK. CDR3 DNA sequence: TGTGCCAGCAGCCAAGGTTACTCGTCCGAGACAGGGCTTAATTCACCCCTCCACTTT. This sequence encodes CASSQGYSSETGLNSPLHF.

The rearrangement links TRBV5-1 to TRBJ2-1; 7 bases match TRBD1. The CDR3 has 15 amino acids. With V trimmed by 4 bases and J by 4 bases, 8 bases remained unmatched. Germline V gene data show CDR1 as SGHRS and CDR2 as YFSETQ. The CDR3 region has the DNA TGCGCCAGCAGCCTAACGGGACAGACATACAATGAGCAGTTCTTC. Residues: CASSLTGQTYNEQFF. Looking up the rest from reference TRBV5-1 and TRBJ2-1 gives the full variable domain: KAGVTQTPRYLIKTRGQQVTLSCSPISGHRSVSWYQQTPGQGLQFLFEYFSETQRNKGNFPGRFSGRQFSNSRSEMNVSTLELGDSALYLCASSLTGQTYNEQFFGPGTRLTVL.

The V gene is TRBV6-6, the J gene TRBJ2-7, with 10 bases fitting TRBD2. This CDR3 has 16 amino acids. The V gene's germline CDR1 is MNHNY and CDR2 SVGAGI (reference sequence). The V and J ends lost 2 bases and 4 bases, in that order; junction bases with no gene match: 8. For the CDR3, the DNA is TGTGCCAGCAGTTACATGAGCAGCGGGGGGGTGTACGAGCAGTACTTC. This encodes CASSYMSSGGVYEQYF.

The CDR3 DNA is TGTGCCTGCCTGAACCCAGGGTATAACGTGAACACTGAAGCTTTCTTT. It specifies CACLNPGYNVNTEAFF. The chain employs TRBV30 and TRBJ1-1; tentative D call: TRBD1 (5 bases). V was pared by 6 bases and J by 0 bases, with 20 bases between. There are 16 residues in the CDR3. Germline assignment: CDR1 GTSNPN and CDR2 SVGIG (reference sequence).

The CDR3 DNA reads TGTGCCAGCTCACCAGAGATGGTGGGGGGCTATGGCTACACCTTC. Translation gives CASSPEMVGGYGYTF. V and J are TRBV18 and TRBJ1-2; a weak D match, TRBD1 (5 bases). The CDR3 loop spans 15 amino acids. Trimming stripped 2 bases from V and 4 bases from J, with 14 bases between. CDR1 is KGHSH, CDR2 LQKENI, per germline.